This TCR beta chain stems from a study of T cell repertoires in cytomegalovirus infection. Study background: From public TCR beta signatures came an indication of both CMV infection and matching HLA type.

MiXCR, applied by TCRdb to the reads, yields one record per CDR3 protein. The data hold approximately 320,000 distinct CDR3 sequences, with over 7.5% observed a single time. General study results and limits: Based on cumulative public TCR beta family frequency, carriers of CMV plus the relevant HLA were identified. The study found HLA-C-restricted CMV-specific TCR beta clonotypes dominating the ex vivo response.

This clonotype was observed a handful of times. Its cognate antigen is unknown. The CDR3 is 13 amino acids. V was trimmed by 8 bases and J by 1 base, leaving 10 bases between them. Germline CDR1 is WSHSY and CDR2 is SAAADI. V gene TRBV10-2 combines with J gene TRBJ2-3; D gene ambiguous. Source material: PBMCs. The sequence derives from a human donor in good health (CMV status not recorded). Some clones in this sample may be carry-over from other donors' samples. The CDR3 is CASVSGGTDTQYF. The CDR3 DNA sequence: TGCGCCAGCGTGTCGGGCGGCACAGATACGCAGTATTTT.